The rows below give T cell receptor beta chains drawn from one sample of a study of T cell responses to AZD1222 COVID-19 vaccine. TCRdb's copy holds only in-frame clones and misses some; the assay was immunoSEQ multiplex PCR. The sample lists about 60,000 clones; just over 90% were seen once. The sample in question was peripheral blood, obtained 28 days after the second dose of the MenACWY control vaccine. These receptors all come from an adult who received the MenACWY meningococcal vaccine as a control. CDR3s include the opening cysteine and the closing phenylalanine or tryptophan. A D gene is named only where the DNA matches it firmly. Only some rows state a clone size, as once, few, many or a class for expanded clones.

TRBV4-2	NA	TRBJ2-2	NA	TGTGCCAGCAGCCAAGAGTCCGATCCCACCGGGGAGCTGTTTTTT	CASSQESDPTGELFF
TRBV21-1	once	TRBJ2-2	NA	TGTGCCAGCAGCAAAGCGCAGGAGGGGCGCAAGGGGTTTCCACCAACCGGGGAGCTGTTTTTT	CASSKAQEGRKGFPPTGELFF
TRBV27	NA	TRBJ2-1	NA	TGTGCCAGCACCATGGAGGGGCGGGGACGGTCCTACAATGAGCAGTTCTTC	CASTMEGRGRSYNEQFF
TRBV4-1	NA	TRBJ2-3	TRBD2	TGCGCCAGCAGCCAAACCATTGCAGGACTAGCGGGCACAGATACGCAGTATTTT	CASSQTIAGLAGTDTQYF
TRBV6-4	NA	TRBJ1-6	TRBD1	TGTGCCAGCAGTGTGGCAGGGGGCAATTCACCCCTCCACTTT	CASSVAGGNSPLHF
TRBV29-1	NA	TRBJ2-1	TRBD2	TGCAGCGTTGATAAAGCGGGAATCTACAATGAGCAGTTCTTC	CSVDKAGIYNEQFF
TRBV3-1/TRBV3-2	NA	TRBJ2-5	NA	TGTGCCAGCAGCCGTATAACAGGGCCCCAGGGGACCCAGTACTTC	CASSRITGPQGTQYF
TRBV11-2	once	TRBJ2-6	NA	TGTGCCAGCAGCTTAAGATTAGGGGCCAACGTCCTGACTTTC	CASSLRLGANVLTF
TRBV5-1	NA	TRBJ1-4	TRBD1	TGCGCCAGCAGGGGACAGGAAAAACTGTTTTTT	CASRGQEKLFF
TRBV11-1	few	TRBJ2-7	NA	TGTGCCAGCAGCTTAGCAGAACGGGGGCCCTCCTACGAGCAGTACTTC	CASSLAERGPSYEQYF
TRBV7-9	NA	TRBJ1-4	NA	TGTGCCAGCAGCCCATGGACAGACGGAAATGAAAAACTGTTTTTT	CASSPWTDGNEKLFF
TRBV5-4	NA	TRBJ2-4	NA	TGTGCCAGCAGCGCGGGGGACAGAAAAAACATTCAGTACTTC	CASSAGDRKNIQYF
TRBV7-2	NA	TRBJ2-1	NA	TGTGCCAGCAGCTTCCGGGACCAAACCTACAATGAGCAGTTCTTC	CASSFRDQTYNEQFF
TRBV30	NA	TRBJ2-5	NA	TGTGCCTGGAGTAAGGGGCGAGAGACCCAGTACTTC	CAWSKGRETQYF
TRBV5-5	NA	TRBJ2-1	NA	TGTGCCAGCAGCGTTTCCCAGGGGTCCGACTACAATGAGCAGTTCTTC	CASSVSQGSDYNEQFF
TRBV19	NA	TRBJ1-3	NA	TGTGCCAGTATCAACGAGCCTGGAAACACCATATATTTT	CASINEPGNTIYF
TRBV27	NA	TRBJ2-7	NA	TGTGCCAGCAGTCCACTTTTCGAGAACGAGCAGTACTTC	CASSPLFENEQYF
TRBV11-2	once	TRBJ2-7	NA	TGTGCCAGCAGCTTAGATCTTGGCTACGAGCAGTACTTC	CASSLDLGYEQYF
TRBV19	NA	TRBJ2-1	TRBD2	TGTGCCAGTAGTGCCGGGACTAGCGGAAACAATGAGCAGTTCTTC	CASSAGTSGNNEQFF
TRBV19	NA	TRBJ2-4	NA	TGTGCCAGTAGCGACTCAGGGACCCTAGCCAAAAACATTCAGTACTTC	CASSDSGTLAKNIQYF
TRBV6-5	NA	TRBJ2-1	TRBD2	TGTGCCAGCAGTTTTGGGAGGGCTTACAATGAGCAGTTCTTC	CASSFGRAYNEQFF
TRBV29-1	NA	TRBJ2-7	TRBD2	TGCAGCGTTGTTGGGGGACTAGCGAACGACTACGAGCAGTACTTC	CSVVGGLANDYEQYF
TRBV28	NA	TRBJ2-1	TRBD1	TGTGCCAGCAGTTTCCTTCAGGGACAGGGGGGGTTCTTC	CASSFLQGQGGFF
TRBV11-2	few	TRBJ2-1	NA	TGTGCCAGCGGGATTGAGCAGTTCTTC	CASGIEQFF
TRBV10-1	once	TRBJ2-2	TRBD2	TGCGCCAGCAGTGTGGGACTAGTGAACACCGGGGAGCTGTTTTTT	CASSVGLVNTGELFF
TRBV7-2	NA	TRBJ1-3	NA	TGTGCCAGTACTCAGATCTCTGGAAACACCATATATTTT	CASTQISGNTIYF
TRBV9	once	TRBJ2-2	NA	TGTGCCAGCAGCCCTGTGGCGGGGAACACCGGGGAGCTGTTTTTT	CASSPVAGNTGELFF
TRBV6-6	NA	TRBJ1-2	NA	TGTGCCAGCAGTTCCCGCTGGGTGGATGGCTACACCTTC	CASSSRWVDGYTF
TRBV2	few	TRBJ1-1	NA	TGTGCCAGCAGCCGCGAAAAGGGGGTTACTGAAGCTTTCTTT	CASSREKGVTEAFF
TRBV6-2/TRBV6-3	NA	TRBJ2-7	NA	TGTGCCAGCAGTTACTCGACGGGTTACGAGCAGTACTTC	CASSYSTGYEQYF
TRBV19	NA	TRBJ1-6	NA	TGTGCCAGTACACGGGACTCCTATAATTCACCCCTCCACTTT	CASTRDSYNSPLHF
TRBV25-1	NA	TRBJ2-2	NA	TGTGCCAGCAGTGAACAGTACACCGGGGAGCTGTTTTTT	CASSEQYTGELFF
TRBV7-2	NA	TRBJ1-4	TRBD1	TGTGCCAGCAGCTTAATGGGACAGAGTAATGAAAAACTGTTTTTT	CASSLMGQSNEKLFF
TRBV24-1	NA	TRBJ1-6	NA	TGTGCCACACGGGGGGACGGCAGTAATTCACCCCTCCACTTT	CATRGDGSNSPLHF
TRBV6-5	NA	TRBJ1-1	NA	TGTGCCAGCAGTTCCCTGGCGGGTGAAGCTTTCTTT	CASSSLAGEAFF
TRBV10-2	NA	TRBJ2-7	NA	TGCGCCAGCAGTGACTTCCCTCAACTAGCTTCCTACGAGCAGTACTTC	CASSDFPQLASYEQYF
TRBV29-1	NA	TRBJ1-2	NA	TGCAGCGTCGAGGGGGGCGGCTACACCTTC	CSVEGGGYTF
TRBV9	NA	TRBJ2-1	NA	TGTGCCAGCAGCTCACCCCTTGGGAGAATGAATAAGGAGCAGTTCTTC	CASSSPLGRMNKEQFF
TRBV5-1	NA	TRBJ2-6	NA	TGCGCCAGCAGCTTGACCGCAACTGGGGCCAACGTCCTGACTTTC	CASSLTATGANVLTF
TRBV6-5	NA	TRBJ1-5	NA	TGTGCCAGCAGTTACCGGAATAGCAATCAGCCCCAGCATTTT	CASSYRNSNQPQHF
TRBV3-1/TRBV3-2	once	TRBJ1-3	TRBD1	TGTGCCAGCAGCCCGGACAGGGCATCCAGAAACACCATATATTTT	CASSPDRASRNTIYF
TRBV6-2/TRBV6-3	NA	TRBJ1-5	NA	TGTGCCAGCAGTTTCCCCGGACAGCGCAATCAGCCCCAGCATTTT	CASSFPGQRNQPQHF